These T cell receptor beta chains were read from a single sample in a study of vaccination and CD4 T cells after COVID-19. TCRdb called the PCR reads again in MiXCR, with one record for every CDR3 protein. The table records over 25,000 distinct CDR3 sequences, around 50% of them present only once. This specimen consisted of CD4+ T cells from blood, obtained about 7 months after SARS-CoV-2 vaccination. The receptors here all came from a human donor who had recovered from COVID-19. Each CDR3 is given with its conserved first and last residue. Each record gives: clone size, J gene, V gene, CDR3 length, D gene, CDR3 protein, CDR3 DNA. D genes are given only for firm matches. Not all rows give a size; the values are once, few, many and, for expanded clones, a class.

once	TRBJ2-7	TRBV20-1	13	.	CSASRQGGYEQYF	TGCAGTGCTAGTAGGCAGGGGGGATACGAGCAGTACTTC
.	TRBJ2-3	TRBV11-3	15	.	CASSFNGETTDTQYF	TGTGCCAGCAGCTTTAACGGGGAGACCACAGATACGCAGTATTTT
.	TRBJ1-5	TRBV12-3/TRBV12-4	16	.	CASSFNARVGNQPQHF	TGTGCCAGCAGTTTCAACGCCAGGGTAGGCAATCAGCCCCAGCATTTT
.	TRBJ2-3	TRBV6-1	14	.	CASSQQGPPLYWYF	TGTGCCAGCAGCCAGCAGGGGCCACCCCTCTATTGGTATTTT
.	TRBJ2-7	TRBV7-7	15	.	CASSFGPAPTYEQYF	TGTGCCAGCAGCTTCGGCCCCGCACCGACCTACGAGCAGTACTTC
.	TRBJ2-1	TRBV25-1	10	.	CASSVHEQFF	TGTGCCAGCAGTGTGCATGAGCAGTTCTTC
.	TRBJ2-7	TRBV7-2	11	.	CASSLSGEQYF	TGTGCCAGCAGCTTGAGCGGCGAGCAGTACTTC
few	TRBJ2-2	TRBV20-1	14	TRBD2	CSAPPSGRTGELFF	TGCAGTGCCCCCCCAAGCGGGAGAACCGGGGAGCTGTTTTTT
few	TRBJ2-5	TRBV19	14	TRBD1	CATSPTLTGETQYF	TGTGCCACCTCACCTACCTTGACAGGGGAGACCCAGTACTTC
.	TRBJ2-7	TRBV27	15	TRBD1	CASSARTGILYEQYF	TGTGCCAGCAGTGCCAGGACAGGGATTCTCTACGAGCAGTACTTC
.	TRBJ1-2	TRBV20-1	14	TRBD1	CSARDTDRVDGYTF	TGCAGTGCTAGAGATACGGACAGGGTAGATGGCTACACCTTC
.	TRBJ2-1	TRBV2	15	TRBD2	CASSDGLGLAGWQFF	TGTGCCAGCAGTGATGGACTCGGACTAGCGGGATGGCAGTTCTTC
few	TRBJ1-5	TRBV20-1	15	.	CSAKDRRDSNQPQHF	TGCAGTGCTAAGGACCGAAGGGATAGCAATCAGCCCCAGCATTTT
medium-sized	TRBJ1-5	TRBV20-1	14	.	CSASEGGRGQPQHF	TGCAGTGCTAGTGAGGGGGGACGGGGTCAGCCCCAGCATTTT
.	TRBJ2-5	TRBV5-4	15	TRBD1	CASNREGQGEETQYF	TGTGCCAGCAACCGAGAGGGACAGGGGGAAGAGACCCAGTACTTC
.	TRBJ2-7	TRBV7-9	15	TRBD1	CASSYSGTGSYEQYF	TGTGCCAGCAGTTACTCTGGGACAGGGTCCTACGAGCAGTACTTC
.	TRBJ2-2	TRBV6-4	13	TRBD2	CASSSGGTGELFF	TGTGCCAGCAGTAGCGGGGGCACCGGGGAGCTGTTTTTT
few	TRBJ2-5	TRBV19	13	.	CASSMRVAETQYF	TGTGCCAGTAGTATGAGGGTGGCCGAGACCCAGTACTTC
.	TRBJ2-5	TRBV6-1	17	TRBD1	CASSEALGDRGGETQYF	TGTGCCAGCAGTGAAGCGCTGGGAGACAGGGGAGGAGAGACCCAGTACTTC
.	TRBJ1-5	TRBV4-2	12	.	CASSSPGQPQHF	TGTGCCAGCAGCAGCCCAGGGCAGCCCCAGCATTTT
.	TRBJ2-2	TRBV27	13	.	CASSLGYTGELFF	TGTGCCAGCAGTCTCGGATACACCGGGGAGCTGTTTTTT
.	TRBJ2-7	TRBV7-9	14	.	CASSLAPNTYEQYF	TGTGCCAGCAGCTTAGCCCCCAATACCTACGAGCAGTACTTC
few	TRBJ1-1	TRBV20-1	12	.	CSAFKGDTEAFF	TGCAGTGCATTTAAGGGGGACACTGAAGCTTTCTTT
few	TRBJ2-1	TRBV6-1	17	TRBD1	CASSPRLVDRVANEQFF	TGTGCCAGCAGCCCCCGTTTAGTGGACAGGGTGGCCAATGAGCAGTTCTTC
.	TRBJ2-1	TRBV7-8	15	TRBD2	CASSPPSGRYNEQFF	TGTGCCAGCAGCCCGCCAAGCGGGAGATACAATGAGCAGTTCTTC
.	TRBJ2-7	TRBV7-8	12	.	CASSPTDYEQYF	TGTGCCAGCAGCCCGACCGACTACGAGCAGTACTTC
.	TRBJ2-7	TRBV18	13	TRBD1	CASSPLATGQVNF	TGTGCCAGCTCACCACTGGCGACGGGACAGGTTAACTTC
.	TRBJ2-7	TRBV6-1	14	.	CASELDSTSYEQYF	TGTGCCAGCGAATTGGACAGCACCTCCTACGAGCAGTACTTC
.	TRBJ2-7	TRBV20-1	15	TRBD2	CSARDPGTSDYEQYF	TGCAGTGCTAGAGACCCGGGGACTAGCGATTACGAGCAGTACTTC
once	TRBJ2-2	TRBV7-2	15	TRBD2	CASSFRLAGAGELFF	TGTGCCAGCAGCTTCCGACTAGCGGGAGCCGGGGAGCTGTTTTTT
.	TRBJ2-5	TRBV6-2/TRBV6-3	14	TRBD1	CASSPTGEGETQYF	TGTGCCAGCAGCCCTACAGGGGAAGGAGAGACCCAGTACTTC
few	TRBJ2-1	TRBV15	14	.	CATSRKTGWNEQFF	TGTGCCACCAGCCGGAAGACGGGTTGGAATGAGCAGTTCTTC
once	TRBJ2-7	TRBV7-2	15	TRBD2	CASRQGLAGVQEQYF	TGTGCCAGCAGGCAGGGACTAGCGGGAGTTCAAGAGCAGTACTTC
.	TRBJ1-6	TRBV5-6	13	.	CASSPRSLGPLHF	TGTGCCAGCAGCCCAAGGAGCCTCGGGCCCCTCCACTTT
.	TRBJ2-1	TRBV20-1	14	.	CSARSWRSYNEQFF	TGCAGTGCTAGATCGTGGAGGTCCTACAATGAGCAGTTCTTC
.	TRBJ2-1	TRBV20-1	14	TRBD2	CSARRDGRIYEQFF	TGCAGTGCTCGCCGGGACGGGAGGATCTATGAGCAGTTCTTC
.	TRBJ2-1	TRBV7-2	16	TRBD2	CASSLAPSGGYNEQFF	TGTGCCAGCAGCTTAGCGCCTAGCGGGGGGTACAATGAGCAGTTCTTC
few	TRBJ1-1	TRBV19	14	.	CASSIDREGAEAFF	TGTGCCAGTAGTATAGATCGCGAGGGGGCTGAAGCTTTCTTT
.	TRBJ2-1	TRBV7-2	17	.	CASSPDLGLQGHNEQFF	TGTGCCAGCAGCCCCGACTTGGGACTCCAGGGGCACAATGAGCAGTTCTTC
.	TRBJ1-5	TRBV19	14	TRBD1	CASASGTGNQPQHF	TGTGCCAGTGCCTCCGGGACAGGAAATCAGCCCCAGCATTTT
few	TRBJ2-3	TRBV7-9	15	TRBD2	CASSLLASGSDTQYF	TGTGCCAGCAGCTTACTGGCTAGCGGGAGCGATACGCAGTATTTT
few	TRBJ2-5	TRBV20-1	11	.	CSASWGETQYF	TGCAGTGCTTCCTGGGGAGAGACCCAGTACTTC
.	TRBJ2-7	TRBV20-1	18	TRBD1	CSASDPGQGGSFSYEQYF	TGCAGTGCTAGCGACCCGGGACAGGGAGGATCCTTCTCCTACGAGCAGTACTTC
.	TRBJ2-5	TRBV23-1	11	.	CASSHYETQYF	TGCGCCAGCAGTCATTATGAGACCCAGTACTTC
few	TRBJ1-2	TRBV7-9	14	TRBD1	CASSFRGLNYGYTF	TGTGCCAGCAGCTTCAGGGGGTTGAACTATGGCTACACCTTC
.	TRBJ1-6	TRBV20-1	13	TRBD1	CSASGQGWSPLHF	TGCAGTGCTAGCGGACAGGGTTGGTCACCCCTCCACTTT
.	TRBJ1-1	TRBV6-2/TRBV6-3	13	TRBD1	CASSSDRVAEAFF	TGTGCCAGCAGCTCGGACAGGGTCGCTGAAGCTTTCTTT